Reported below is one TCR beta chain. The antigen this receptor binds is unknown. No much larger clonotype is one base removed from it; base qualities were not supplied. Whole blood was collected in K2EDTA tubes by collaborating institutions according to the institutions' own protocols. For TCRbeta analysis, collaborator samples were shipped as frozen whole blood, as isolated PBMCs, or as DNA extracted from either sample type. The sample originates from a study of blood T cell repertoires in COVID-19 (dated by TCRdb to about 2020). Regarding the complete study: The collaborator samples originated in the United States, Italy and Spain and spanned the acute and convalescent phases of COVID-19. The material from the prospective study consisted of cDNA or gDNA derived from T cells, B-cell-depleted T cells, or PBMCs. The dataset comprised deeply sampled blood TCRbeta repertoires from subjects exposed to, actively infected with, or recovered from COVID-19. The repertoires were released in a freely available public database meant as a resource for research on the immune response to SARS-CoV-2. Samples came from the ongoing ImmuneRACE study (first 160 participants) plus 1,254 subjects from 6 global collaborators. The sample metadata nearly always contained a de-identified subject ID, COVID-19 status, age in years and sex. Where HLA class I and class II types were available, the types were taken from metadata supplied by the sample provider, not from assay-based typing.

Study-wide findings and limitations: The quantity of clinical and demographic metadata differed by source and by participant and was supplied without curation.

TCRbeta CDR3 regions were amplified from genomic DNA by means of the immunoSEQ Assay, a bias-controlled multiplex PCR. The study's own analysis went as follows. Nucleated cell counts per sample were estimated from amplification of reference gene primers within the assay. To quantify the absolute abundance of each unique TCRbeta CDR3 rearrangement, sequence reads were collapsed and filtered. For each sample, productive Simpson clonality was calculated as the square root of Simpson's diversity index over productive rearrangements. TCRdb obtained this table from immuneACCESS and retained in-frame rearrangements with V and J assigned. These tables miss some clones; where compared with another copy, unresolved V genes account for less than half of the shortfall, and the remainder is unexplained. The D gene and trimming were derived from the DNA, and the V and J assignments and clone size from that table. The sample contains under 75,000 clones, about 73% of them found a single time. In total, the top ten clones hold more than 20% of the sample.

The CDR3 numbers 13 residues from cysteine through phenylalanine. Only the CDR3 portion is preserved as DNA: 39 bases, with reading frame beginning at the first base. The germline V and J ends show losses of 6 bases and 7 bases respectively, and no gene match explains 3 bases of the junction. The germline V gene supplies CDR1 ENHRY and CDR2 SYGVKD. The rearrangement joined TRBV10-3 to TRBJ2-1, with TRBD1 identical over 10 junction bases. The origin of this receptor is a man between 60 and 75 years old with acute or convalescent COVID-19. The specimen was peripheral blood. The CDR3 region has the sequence CAISGQGENEQFF. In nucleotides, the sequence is TGTGCCATCAGCGGACAGGGGGAGAATGAGCAGTTCTTC.